One and the same sample provided the 15 T cell receptor beta chains below, sequenced in a study of T cells in localized non-small cell lung cancer. Generated by immunoSEQ multiplex PCR, the TCRdb table keeps only in-frame clones and is missing some. Counted here are more than 100,000 clones, about 89% occurring once; the ten biggest clones make up approximately 1.5%. The sequences come from peripheral blood, collected before any cancer treatment. These receptors were taken from a female donor over 55 with stage I lung adenocarcinoma.

The CDR3 loop is CASRGTGELFF. CDR3 sequence (DNA): TGTGCCAGCAGGGGCACCGGGGAGCTGTTTTTT. The chain recombines TRBV4-2 with TRBJ2-2, with unresolved D. Germline CDR1 and CDR2: LGHNA and YNFKEQ. The germline V and J ends were trimmed by 6 bases and 4 bases, with 3 bases remaining between them. CDR3 length: 11 residues.

Points on this clone: Possible read error: a much larger clone is one base away. The V gene is TRBV28, the J gene TRBJ2-2; the D is unclear. Germline loops: CDR1 MDHEN, CDR2 SYDVKM. Trimming shortened V by 3 bases and J by 3 bases, and 2 bases separated the two germline ends. This CDR3 contains 12 residues. The CDR3 DNA reads TGTGCCAGCAGTTTTTACACCGGGGAGCTGTTTTTT. Translation gives CASSFYTGELFF.

The gene calls are TRBV7-6 and TRBJ2-1; a weak D match, TRBD2 (6 bases). CDR3 length: 15 amino acids. V lost 1 base to trimming and J lost 4 bases, with 11 bases between them. Looked up from germline, CDR1 is SGHVS and CDR2 is FNYEAQ. The CDR3 loop reads CASSLDGTQYNEQFF. For the CDR3, the DNA is TGTGCCAGCAGCTTAGATGGGACTCAGTACAATGAGCAGTTCTTC.

The rearrangement joins TRBV19 to TRBJ2-2, with a possible D match to TRBD1 (6 bases). The CDR3 extends over 16 amino acids. Trimming pared 7 bases from V and 0 bases from J, leaving 15 bases between. The germline gives CDR1 LNHDA, CDR2 SQIVND (reference sequence). The CDR3 sequence: CASTPRQGSNTGELFF. CDR3 bases: TGTGCCAGTACCCCGAGGCAGGGGTCGAACACCGGGGAGCTGTTTTTT. Variable domain in full (rest from reference TRBV19 and TRBJ2-2): DGGITQSPKYLFRKEGQNVTLSCEQNLNHDAMYWYRQDPGQGLRLIYYSQIVNDFQKGDIAEGYSVSREKKESFPLTVTSAQKNPTAFYLCASTPRQGSNTGELFFGEGSRLTVL.

This clone showed up just once. The J gene is TRBJ2-5, the V gene TRBV5-4; 7 positions agree with TRBD2. CDR3 length: 14 residues. CDR1 and CDR2 from the germline V gene are SGHNT and YYREEE (reference sequence). The ends lost 4 bases at V and 0 bases at J; junction bases unmatched: 3. CDR3 in amino acids: CASSPGTNQETQYF. In nucleotides, the CDR3 is TGTGCCAGCAGCCCCGGGACTAACCAAGAGACCCAGTACTTC.

V gene TRBV27 combines with J gene TRBJ1-1; D gene uncertain. Germline V gives CDR1 MNHEY, CDR2 SMNVEV (reference sequence). The CDR3 runs to 14 residues. Deletions cut 0 bases from V and 1 base from J, with 6 bases between. CDR3 in amino acids: CASSLSSGNTEAFF. CDR3 nucleotides: TGTGCCAGCAGTTTATCGTCAGGGAACACTGAAGCTTTCTTT.

The chain employs TRBV5-6 and TRBJ2-1; TRBD1 matches at 8 bases. The CDR3 has 15 amino acids. The V gene's germline CDR1 is SGHDT and CDR2 YYEEEE. The V segment lost 0 bases and the J segment 7 bases; nucleotides outside the gene matches: 6. The CDR3 region is CASSLGRGRGNEQFF. In DNA form, the CDR3 reads TGTGCCAGCAGCTTGGGCAGGGGGCGCGGTAATGAGCAGTTCTTC.

J is TRBJ2-1 and V is TRBV2, with 9 nucleotides matching TRBD2. Germline V gene lookup returns CDR1 SNHLY and CDR2 FYNNEI. The CDR3 is 14 amino acids. V dropped 4 bases and J dropped 7; count of bases not matched to a gene: 5. The DNA of the CDR3 is TGTGCCAGCAGTGTGCGGGAGGGGGTTAATGAGCAGTTCTTC. Residues: CASSVREGVNEQFF.

This clone has a handful of counts. The chain links TRBV5-4 to TRBJ1-2, with D possibly matching TRBD1 (5 bases). The CDR3 consists of 12 residues. The germline V gene has CDR1 SGHNT and CDR2 YYREEE (reference sequence). The V end lost 0 bases, the J end lost 8 bases, and 8 bases lay between the germline ends. CDR3 DNA sequence: TGTGCCAGCAGCTTGGGGGGGGAAGGCTACACCTTC. As protein: CASSLGGEGYTF.

V gene TRBV28 combines with J gene TRBJ1-4, with D unresolved. V shed 5 bases and J shed 8 bases, with 9 bases lying between them. Looked up from germline, CDR1 is MDHEN and CDR2 is SYDVKM. The CDR3 length is 12 residues. The CDR3 spells CASSRGWEKLFF. The CDR3 nucleotides read TGTGCCAGCAGTCGAGGGTGGGAAAAACTGTTTTTT. The variable domain in full, completed from reference TRBV28 and TRBJ1-4, reads DVKVTQSSRYLVKRTGEKVFLECVQDMDHENMFWYRQDPGLGLRLIYFSYDVKMKEKGDIPEGYSVSREKKERFSLILESASTNQTSMYLCASSRGWEKLFFGSGTQLSVL.

The V call is TRBV19, the J call TRBJ1-5; 8 bases agree with TRBD1. This CDR3 is built from 15 residues. Germline CDR1 is LNHDA and CDR2 is SQIVND (reference sequence). Trimming removed 5 bases from V and 0 bases from J; junction bases left unmatched: 3. DNA for the CDR3: TGTGCCAGTAGTTTACAGGGGGTTAGCAATCAGCCCCAGCATTTT. This codes for CASSLQGVSNQPQHF.

Here the CDR3 DNA reads TGTGCCAGCAGTTACTCGGGGGGGATGGAAGGGCTGTTTTTT. Its protein product is CASSYSGGMEGLFF. The genes are TRBV6-5 and TRBJ2-2, with TRBD2 matching over 7 bases. V was clipped by 0 bases and J by 13 bases; unmatched bases: 8. CDR1 and CDR2 from the germline V gene are MNHEY and SVGAGI. The CDR3 spans 14 residues.

This clone was detected once. The chain uses TRBV4-1 and TRBJ2-1; perhaps D is TRBD1 or TRBD2 (6 bases each). This CDR3 is built from 15 residues. CDR1 and CDR2 (germline): MGHRA, YSYEKL. V was shortened by 4 bases and J by 9 bases, with 19 bases between the two germline ends. CDR3 residues: CASSPRLRSGAEQFF. The DNA of the CDR3 is TGCGCCAGCAGCCCTAGGTTGCGATCGGGGGCTGAGCAGTTCTTC.

The chain uses TRBV7-9 and TRBJ2-1; 7 bases agree with TRBD1. V dropped 8 bases and J dropped 1; count of bases not matched to a gene: 5. From germline, CDR1 is SEHNR and CDR2 FQNEAQ (reference sequence). The CDR3 totals 14 residues. The CDR3 sequence: CASPKGASYNEQFF. Written as DNA, the CDR3 is TGTGCCAGCCCGAAGGGGGCATCCTACAATGAGCAGTTCTTC. The full variable domain, completed using reference TRBV7-9 and TRBJ2-1, is DTGVSQNPRHKITKRGQNVTFRCDPISEHNRLYWYRQTLGQGPEFLTYFQNEAQLEKSRLLSDRFSAERPKGSFSTLEIQRTEQGDSAMYLCASPKGASYNEQFFGPGTRLTVL.

The gene calls are TRBV6-6 and TRBJ2-7; D gene ambiguous. The CDR3 spans 14 residues. Per germline, CDR1 MNHNY and CDR2 SVGAGI (reference sequence). Between the trimmed V and J ends, which lost 0 bases and 5 bases, there was a span of 11 bases. The CDR3 coding sequence is TGTGCCAGCAGTTACTCACAAGGCCCCCACGAGCAGTACTTC. Protein product: CASSYSQGPHEQYF.